Below, 30 T cell receptor beta chains from the same sample are listed, as sequenced in a study of blood T cell repertoires in COVID-19. Produced via immunoSEQ multiplex PCR; TCRdb's table is partial and in-frame only. This sample has 40,000 to 55,000 clones, with approximately 84% found just once. Sequenced: peripheral blood. These receptors all stem from a man in his forties or fifties with acute or convalescent COVID-19.

The chain is built from TRBV6-5 and TRBJ1-1; D is undetermined. The CDR3 totals 14 residues. V was cut by 0 bases and J by 11 bases, with 16 bases left in between. CDR1 and CDR2 (germline): MNHEY, SVGAGI. CDR3 loop: CASSYSIESSRAFF. As DNA, the CDR3 is TGTGCCAGCAGTTACTCGATAGAAAGCTCCAGGGCTTTCTTT.

This clone was seen only once. This chain links TRBV29-1 with TRBJ2-3, with D tentatively TRBD1 (6 bases). Germline CDR1 reads SQVTM; CDR2 reads ANQGSEA. The CDR3 is 14 amino acids. Trimming took 4 bases from V and 4 from J, leaving 15 bases between them. In DNA form, the CDR3 reads TGCAGCGTTGGACTTACAGGGTTCGCAGATACGCAGTATTTT. It yields the protein CSVGLTGFADTQYF.

The chain combines TRBV6-6 with TRBJ2-5; 8 bases fit TRBD2. In germline, CDR1 is MNHNY, CDR2 SVGAGI (reference sequence). The CDR3 runs to 13 residues. The trim removed 10 bases at V and 4 bases at J, leaving 8 bases unmatched. CDR3 sequence (DNA): TGTGCCATACAGCGGGAGATTATAGAGACCCAGTACTTC. Translating gives CAIQREIIETQYF.

This clone was found a few times. This sequence joins TRBV11-2 and TRBJ1-2, with 10 positions matching TRBD1. Losses at the gene ends were 0 bases for V and 0 bases for J; bases not matched to a gene: 7. Per germline, CDR1 SGHAT and CDR2 FQNNGV. The CDR3 sequence is 18 residues long. CDR3 residues: CASSLEGTGVLANYGYTF. CDR3 bases: TGTGCCAGCAGCTTAGAGGGGACAGGGGTCCTAGCTAACTATGGCTACACCTTC.

The genes are TRBV7-9 and TRBJ1-3; 7 bases align to TRBD1. The CDR3 runs to 14 residues. V lost 5 bases, J lost 4 bases, and 5 bases stayed unmatched. Germline CDR1 reads SEHNR; CDR2 reads FQNEAQ (reference sequence). The CDR3 nucleotides are TGTGCCAGCAGCCTGACAGGGCTCGGAAACACCATATATTTT. Translating gives CASSLTGLGNTIYF.

The J gene is TRBJ1-6, the V gene TRBV7-8, with TRBD1 matching over 7 bases. Germline values: CDR1 SGHVS, CDR2 FQNEAQ. The CDR3 contains 15 residues. J lost 10 bases, V lost 2 bases, and 8 bases had no gene match. The CDR3 region is CASSLRTGLRSPLHF. CDR3 in DNA: TGTGCCAGCAGCTTAAGGACAGGCCTTAGGTCACCCCTCCACTTT.

The rearrangement links TRBV27 to TRBJ2-7, with a possible D match to TRBD2 (5 bases). The germline V and J ends were trimmed by 0 bases and 6 bases, with 9 bases remaining between them. This CDR3 region has 13 residues. Germline V gene lookup returns CDR1 MNHEY and CDR2 SMNVEV (reference sequence). CDR3 nucleotides: TGTGCCAGCAGTTTATCAATCGGGGTCGAGCAGTACTTC. Protein: CASSLSIGVEQYF.

This rearrangement joins TRBV11-2 to TRBJ2-7; 7 bases line up with TRBD1. CDR1 and CDR2 from the germline V gene are SGHAT and FQNNGV. The ends lost 5 bases at V and 5 bases at J; junction bases unmatched: 3. This CDR3 is built from 12 residues. The CDR3 nucleotides are TGTGCCAGCAGCCCTCAGGGGGACGAGCAGTACTTC. Translating gives CASSPQGDEQYF.

This clone was detected a few times. The chain combines TRBV11-2 with TRBJ2-1; D unclear. Germline V lookup: CDR1 SGHAT, CDR2 FQNNGV. The CDR3 is 17 amino acids. V was cut by 4 bases and J by 2 bases, with 18 bases left in between. CDR3 sequence (DNA): TGTGCCAGCAGCTCGTACAGAGACCGCACGACCTACAATGAGCAGTTCTTC. Its protein is CASSSYRDRTTYNEQFF.

The chain uses TRBV7-6 and TRBJ2-2; maybe TRBD2 (6 bases). This CDR3 contains 15 residues. Germline CDR1 and CDR2: SGHVS and FNYEAQ. With 6 bases removed from V and 2 bases from J, the gap between germline ends came to 13 bases. CDR3 residues: CASRRWGDNTGELFF. As DNA, the CDR3 is TGTGCCAGCAGAAGGTGGGGGGACAACACCGGGGAGCTGTTTTTT.

This chain links TRBV3-1 (or the pseudogene TRBV3-2) with TRBJ1-4; D call uncertain. The CDR3 sequence is 13 residues long. The ends were cut back, 0 bases at V and 12 bases at J, with 11 bases in the middle. CDR1 is LGHDT, CDR2 YNNKEL, per germline (reference sequence). DNA of the CDR3: TGTGCCAGCAGCCAAGAAGGAGCATATCAACTGTTTTTT. Encoded protein: CASSQEGAYQLFF.

J is TRBJ2-5 and V is TRBV11-2, with a weak D call TRBD2 (7 bases). Per the germline V gene, CDR1 is SGHAT and CDR2 is FQNNGV. V was trimmed by 1 base and J by 1 base, leaving 13 bases between them. The CDR3 loop spans 16 amino acids. CDR3 in DNA: TGTGCCAGCAGCTTAGGTCGGGGGGCGCGCCAAGAGACCCAGTACTTC. Translated: CASSLGRGARQETQYF.

V and J are TRBV6-1 and TRBJ2-7; TRBD2 might be the D (5 bases). Germline V gene lookup returns CDR1 MNHNS and CDR2 SASEGT. Trimming took off 3 bases at V and 4 bases at J, with 13 bases between the two ends. This CDR3 region has 14 residues. CDR3 amino acids: CASSEREGGYEQYF. The CDR3 DNA follows: TGTGCCAGCAGTGAGAGAGAAGGAGGTTACGAGCAGTACTTC.

This clone showed up just once. V gene TRBV9 combines with J gene TRBJ2-7, with D perhaps TRBD1 (7 bases). V was clipped by 4 bases and J by 1 base, with 18 bases between them. The CDR3 loop spans 16 amino acids. Looked up from germline, CDR1 is SGDLS and CDR2 is YYNGEE. The CDR3 DNA is TGTGCCAGCAGCTTATCCAGGGCAGGGGGGTCCTACGAGCAGTACTTC. It is translated as CASSLSRAGGSYEQYF.

This chain uses TRBV14 with TRBJ1-2; weak D call: TRBD1 (6 bases). The CDR3 runs 15 residues. Germline lookup yields CDR1 SGHDN and CDR2 FVKESK. V lost 4 bases to trimming and J lost 1 base, with 13 bases between them. The CDR3 protein is CASSPLRGYNYGYTF. For the CDR3, the DNA is TGTGCCAGCAGCCCCTTAAGGGGGTATAACTATGGCTACACCTTC.

This sequence joins TRBV3-1 (or the pseudogene TRBV3-2) and TRBJ2-2, with D possibly TRBD1 on 5 matching bases. Trimming pared 5 bases from V and 6 bases from J, leaving 7 bases between. This CDR3 has 12 amino acids. From germline, CDR1 is LGHDT and CDR2 YNNKEL (reference sequence). CDR3 coding DNA: TGTGCCAGCAGCGACAGATCCGGGGAGCTGTTTTTT. Encoded protein: CASSDRSGELFF.

The chain carries TRBV30 and TRBJ1-5, with D hard to call. Trimming took off 6 bases at V and 5 bases at J, with 11 bases between the two ends. The CDR3 runs 12 residues. Germline V lookup: CDR1 GTSNPN, CDR2 SVGIG (reference sequence). For the CDR3, the DNA is TGTGCCTGCCCGGCGGGTTATCAGCCCCAGCATTTT. Translating gives CACPAGYQPQHF.

The rearrangement links TRBV28 to TRBJ2-5; perhaps TRBD1 as D (5 bases). Germline CDR1 MDHEN, CDR2 SYDVKM. Trimming removed 4 bases at V and 1 base at J, with 7 bases between. The CDR3 consists of 13 residues. CDR3 protein: CASSSDIQETQYF. Here the CDR3 DNA reads TGTGCCAGCAGTTCGGACATCCAAGAGACCCAGTACTTC.

The gene calls are TRBV16 and TRBJ1-2; D gene ambiguous. V lost 0 bases to trimming and J lost 8 bases, with 13 bases between them. The CDR3 has 14 amino acids. Germline CDR1 KGHSY, CDR2 FQNENV. Here the CDR3 DNA reads TGTGCCAGCAGCCAATCCGCAGGACTATTAGGCTACACCTTC. Translation gives CASSQSAGLLGYTF. Filled out from reference TRBV16 and TRBJ1-2, the complete variable domain reads GEEVAQTPKHLVRGEGQKAKLYCAPIKGHSYVFWYQQVLKNEFKFLISFQNENVFDETGMPKERFSAKCLPNSPCSLEIQATKLEDSAVYFCASSQSAGLLGYTFGSGTRLTVV.

V and J are TRBV25-1 and TRBJ1-1; a weak D match, TRBD1 (6 bases). This CDR3 has 14 amino acids. Germline values: CDR1 MGHDK, CDR2 SYGVNS. Deletions cut 6 bases from V and 4 bases from J, with 15 bases between. The CDR3 sequence: CASSETGWATEAFF. In DNA, the CDR3 is TGTGCCAGCAGCGAAACAGGGTGGGCCACTGAAGCTTTCTTT.

V and J are TRBV4-2 and TRBJ2-1, with D possibly matching TRBD1 (6 bases). Per germline, CDR1 LGHNA and CDR2 YNFKEQ. CDR3 size: 16 residues. Trimming took 4 bases from V and 3 from J, leaving 16 bases between them. CDR3 loop: CASSLRDNRLYNEQFF. CDR3 nucleotides: TGTGCCAGCAGCCTAAGGGACAATCGACTCTACAATGAGCAGTTCTTC.

The chain is built from TRBV28 and TRBJ2-1; 11 bases fit TRBD2. The CDR3 loop spans 17 amino acids. V trimming: 3 bases; J trimming: 3 bases; junction bases outside the gene matches: 7. The germline CDR1 and CDR2 sequences are MDHEN and SYDVKM. The CDR3 DNA follows: TGTGCCAGCAGTTTTATTTTCGGGACTAGCGGCTACAATGAGCAGTTCTTC. Its protein is CASSFIFGTSGYNEQFF.

The chain joins TRBV7-6 to TRBJ2-2; TRBD1 is a possible D gene (5 bases). Germline assignment: CDR1 SGHVS and CDR2 FNYEAQ. V shed 2 bases and J shed 5 bases, with 15 bases lying between them. The CDR3 is made up of 16 amino acids. CDR3 coding DNA: TGTGCCAGCAGCTTACAAGACAGACTGGTTACCGGGGAGCTGTTTTTT. It codes for CASSLQDRLVTGELFF.

This clone was recorded once. The chain is built from TRBV25-1 and TRBJ2-7; 9 nucleotides align to TRBD1. The CDR3 sequence is 13 residues long. Germline V gene data show CDR1 as MGHDK and CDR2 as SYGVNS. V dropped 6 bases and J dropped 4; count of bases not matched to a gene: 4. This CDR3 is CASSGTGLYEQYF. The CDR3 nucleotides read TGTGCCAGCAGCGGGACAGGGCTGTACGAGCAGTACTTC.

The chain carries TRBV7-6 and TRBJ1-5; no reliable D call. The length of the CDR3 is 15 residues. Germline-derived CDR1 and CDR2 are SGHVS and FNYEAQ. Trimming pared 10 bases from V and 0 bases from J, leaving 16 bases between. In nucleotides, the CDR3 is TGTGCCACCACTAACGGATTTTATAGCAATCAGCCCCAGCATTTT. It translates to CATTNGFYSNQPQHF. The full variable domain, with the rest looked up from reference TRBV7-6 and TRBJ1-5, is GAGVSQSPRYKVTKRGQDVALRCDPISGHVSLYWYRQALGQGPEFLTYFNYEAQQDKSGLPNDRFSAERPEGSISTLTIQRTEQRDSAMYRCATTNGFYSNQPQHFGDGTRLSIL.

This chain's CDR3 is CASSGSGIGGTEAFF. The CDR3 DNA is TGTGCCAGCAGCGGATCAGGGATTGGCGGCACTGAAGCTTTCTTT. The rearrangement links TRBV9 to TRBJ1-1, with D perhaps matching TRBD1 (5 bases). This CDR3 is 15 amino acids long. V dropped 3 bases and J dropped 4 bases, with 16 bases sitting between them. Germline V lookup: CDR1 SGDLS, CDR2 YYNGEE. Together with reference TRBV9 and TRBJ1-1, the CDR3 gives the full variable domain: DSGVTQTPKHLITATGQRVTLRCSPRSGDLSVYWYQQSLDQGLQFLIQYYNGEERAKGNILERFSAQQFPDLHSELNLSSLELGDSALYFCASSGSGIGGTEAFFGQGTRLTVV.

V and J are TRBV15 and TRBJ1-3; 8 positions agree with TRBD1. From germline, CDR1 is LNHNV and CDR2 YYDKDF (reference sequence). The CDR3 is 15 amino acids. Trimming at V came to 3 bases and at J to 2 bases, leaving 3 bases not matched to a gene. Written as DNA, the CDR3 is TGTGCCACCAGCAGGGACAGGGTTCCTGGAAACACCATATATTTT. Amino acid sequence: CATSRDRVPGNTIYF.

This chain uses TRBV5-1 with TRBJ2-1; a possible D gene is TRBD2 (6 bases). Trimming removed 0 bases from V and 0 bases from J, with 13 bases in between. This CDR3 comprises 17 residues. Germline loops: CDR1 SGHRS, CDR2 YFSETQ. DNA of the CDR3: TGCGCCAGCAGCTTGGTTTGGCGGGGAAACTCCTACAATGAGCAGTTCTTC. It encodes CASSLVWRGNSYNEQFF.

V and J are TRBV12-3 or TRBV12-4 and TRBJ2-7; D not certain. Trimming removed 3 bases at V and 2 bases at J, with 5 bases between. The CDR3 has 12 amino acids. The CDR3 loop is CASSFVTYEQYF. Written as DNA, the CDR3 is TGTGCCAGCAGTTTTGTCACCTACGAGCAGTACTTC.

The rearrangement uses TRBV10-3 and TRBJ1-5; a weak D match, TRBD1 (6 bases). This CDR3 has 15 residues. Trimming shortened V by 0 bases and J by 5 bases, and 11 bases separated the two germline ends. Germline values: CDR1 ENHRY, CDR2 SYGVKD. The CDR3, as DNA: TGTGCCATCAGTGAGTCGGGGACACCCGATCAGCCCCAGCATTTT. Its translation is CAISESGTPDQPQHF.